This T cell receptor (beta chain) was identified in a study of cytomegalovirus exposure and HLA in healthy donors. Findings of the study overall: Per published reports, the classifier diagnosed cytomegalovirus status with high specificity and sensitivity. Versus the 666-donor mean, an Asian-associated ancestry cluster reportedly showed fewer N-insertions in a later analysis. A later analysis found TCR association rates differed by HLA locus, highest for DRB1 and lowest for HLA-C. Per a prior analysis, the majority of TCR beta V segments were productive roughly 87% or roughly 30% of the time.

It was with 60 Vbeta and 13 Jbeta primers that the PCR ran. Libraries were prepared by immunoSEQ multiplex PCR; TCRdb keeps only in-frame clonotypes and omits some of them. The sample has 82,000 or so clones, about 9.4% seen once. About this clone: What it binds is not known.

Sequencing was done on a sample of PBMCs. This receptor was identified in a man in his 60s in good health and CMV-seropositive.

CDR3 bases: TGTGCCAGCTCCACCGGGACTAGCTTCAGCGAGCAGTACTTC. Its protein is CASSTGTSFSEQYF. The chain carries TRBV13 and TRBJ2-7; 9 positions match TRBD2. The CDR3 length is 14 residues. J gave up 6 bases and V 8 bases, and 11 bases lay outside the gene matches. Germline lookup yields CDR1 PRHDT and CDR2 FYEKMQ (reference sequence).